This T cell receptor beta chain was documented in a study of blood T cells in healthy people across ages. Whole-study results and caveats: A greater number of naive CD4+ cells and higher diversity distinguished long-lived donors from aged donors.

A sample-barcoded 5' primer and a J-beta primer mix were used in a second PCR of about 6 to 12 cycles. Every cDNA molecule carried a tag from a template-switch adaptor bearing 12 random nucleotides. TCRdb called the 5' RACE reads again in MiXCR, with one record for every CDR3 protein. The sample includes roughly 1,500,000 distinct CDR3 sequences, almost 35% seen only once; the top ten take approximately 10%. On this clonotype: The antigen is not known.

V lost 5 bases to trimming and J lost 4 bases, with 6 bases between them. Germline values: CDR1 SQVTM, CDR2 ANQGSEA. The CDR3 runs to 12 residues. This sequence joins TRBV29-1 and TRBJ2-6, with D uncertain. Material: blood. The sequence was obtained from a woman in her 30s in good health. The CDR3 spells CSVQTGANVLTF. The CDR3 DNA is TGCAGCGTTCAGACAGGGGCCAACGTCCTGACTTTC.